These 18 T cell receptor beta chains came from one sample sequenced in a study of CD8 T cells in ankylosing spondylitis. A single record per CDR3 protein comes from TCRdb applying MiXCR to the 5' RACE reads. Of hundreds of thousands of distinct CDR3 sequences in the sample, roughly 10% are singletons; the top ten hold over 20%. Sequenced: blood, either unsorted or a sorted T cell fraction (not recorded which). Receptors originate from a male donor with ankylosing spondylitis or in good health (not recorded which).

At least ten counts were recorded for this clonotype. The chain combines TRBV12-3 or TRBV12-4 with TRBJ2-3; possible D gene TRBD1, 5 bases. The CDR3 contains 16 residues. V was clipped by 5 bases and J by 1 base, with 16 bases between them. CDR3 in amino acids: CASSLRAGLGTDTQYF. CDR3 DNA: TGTGCCAGCAGTCTCCGGGCAGGGCTCGGCACAGATACGCAGTATTTT.

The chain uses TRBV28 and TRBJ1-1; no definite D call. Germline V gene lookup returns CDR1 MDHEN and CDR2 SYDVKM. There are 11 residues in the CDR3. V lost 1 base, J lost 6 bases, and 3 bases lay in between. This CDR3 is CASSLYPEAFF. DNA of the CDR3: TGTGCCAGCAGTTTATATCCTGAAGCTTTCTTT.

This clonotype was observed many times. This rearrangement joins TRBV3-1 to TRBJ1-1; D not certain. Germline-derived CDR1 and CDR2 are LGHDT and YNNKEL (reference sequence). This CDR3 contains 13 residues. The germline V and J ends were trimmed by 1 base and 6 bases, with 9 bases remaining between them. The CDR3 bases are TGTGCCAGCAGCCAAGGGATTGCATCTGAAGCTTTCTTT. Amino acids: CASSQGIASEAFF.

For the CDR3, the DNA is TGCAGCGTTGAGACAGGGGGAGATGAGCAGTTCTTC. Translated, it gives CSVETGGDEQFF. The V and J genes are TRBV29-1 and TRBJ2-1; 9 bases are shared with TRBD1. The V and J ends lost 3 bases and 8 bases, in that order; junction bases with no gene match: 2. The CDR3 sequence is 12 residues long. CDR1 SQVTM and CDR2 ANQGSEA come from the germline V gene.

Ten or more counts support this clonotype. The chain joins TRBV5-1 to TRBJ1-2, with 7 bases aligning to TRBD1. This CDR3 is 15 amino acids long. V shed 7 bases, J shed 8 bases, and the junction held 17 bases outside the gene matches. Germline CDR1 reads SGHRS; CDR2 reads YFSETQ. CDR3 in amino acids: CASSETGEVVRGYTF. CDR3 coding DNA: TGCGCCAGCTCTGAAACAGGGGAAGTTGTTCGCGGCTACACCTTC.

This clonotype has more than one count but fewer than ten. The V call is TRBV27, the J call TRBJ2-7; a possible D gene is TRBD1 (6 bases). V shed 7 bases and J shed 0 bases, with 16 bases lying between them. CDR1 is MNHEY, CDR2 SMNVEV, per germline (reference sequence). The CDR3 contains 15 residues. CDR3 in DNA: TGTGCCAGCACCCCCCTGGGGGACACCTCCTACGAGCAGTACTTC. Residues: CASTPLGDTSYEQYF.

The CDR3 sequence is CASHSNANYGYTF. Written as DNA, the CDR3 is TGTGCCAGCCACTCGAACGCTAACTATGGCTACACCTTC. This rearrangement joins TRBV12-3 or TRBV12-4 to TRBJ1-2; D remains unclear. The CDR3 is 13 amino acids. V lost 8 bases to trimming and J lost 0 bases, with 10 bases between them.

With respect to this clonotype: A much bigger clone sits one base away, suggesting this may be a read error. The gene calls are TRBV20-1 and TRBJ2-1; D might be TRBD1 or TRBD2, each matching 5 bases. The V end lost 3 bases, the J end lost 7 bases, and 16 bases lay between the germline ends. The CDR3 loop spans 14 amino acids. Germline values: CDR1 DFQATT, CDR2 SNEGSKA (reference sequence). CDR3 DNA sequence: TGCAGTGCTAGTGAGACCGGGACCCTGAATGAGCAGTTCTTC. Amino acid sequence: CSASETGTLNEQFF.

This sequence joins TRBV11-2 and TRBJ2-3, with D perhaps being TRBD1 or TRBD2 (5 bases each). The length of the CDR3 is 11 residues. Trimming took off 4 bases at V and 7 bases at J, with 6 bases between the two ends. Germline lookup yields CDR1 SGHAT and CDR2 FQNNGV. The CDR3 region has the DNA TGTGCCAGCAGCTCGGGACATACGCAGTATTTT. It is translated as CASSSGHTQYF.

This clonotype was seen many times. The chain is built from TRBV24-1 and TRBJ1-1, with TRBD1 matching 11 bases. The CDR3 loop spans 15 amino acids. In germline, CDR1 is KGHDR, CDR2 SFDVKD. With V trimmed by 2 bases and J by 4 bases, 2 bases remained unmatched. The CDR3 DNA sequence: TGTGCCACCAGTGATTCGGGACAGGGGGGCACTGAAGCTTTCTTT. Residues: CATSDSGQGGTEAFF.

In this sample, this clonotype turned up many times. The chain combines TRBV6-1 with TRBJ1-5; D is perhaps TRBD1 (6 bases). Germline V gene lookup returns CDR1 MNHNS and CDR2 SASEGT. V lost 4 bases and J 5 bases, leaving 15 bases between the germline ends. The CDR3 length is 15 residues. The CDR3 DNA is TGTGCCAGCAGTGCGACCACAGGGAACTATCAGCCCCAGCATTTT. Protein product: CASSATTGNYQPQHF.

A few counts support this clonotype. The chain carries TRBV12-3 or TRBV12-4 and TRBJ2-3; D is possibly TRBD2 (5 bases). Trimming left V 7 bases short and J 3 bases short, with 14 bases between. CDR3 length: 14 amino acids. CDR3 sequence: CASNLGSLTDTQYF. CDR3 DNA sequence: TGTGCCAGCAACCTAGGGAGTTTGACAGATACGCAGTATTTT.

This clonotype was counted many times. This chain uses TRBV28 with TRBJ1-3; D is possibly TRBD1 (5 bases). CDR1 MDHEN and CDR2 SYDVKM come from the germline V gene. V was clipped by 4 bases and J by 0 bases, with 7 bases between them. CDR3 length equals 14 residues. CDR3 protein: CASSWTSSGNTIYF. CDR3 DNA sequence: TGTGCCAGCAGTTGGACAAGCTCTGGAAACACCATATATTTT.

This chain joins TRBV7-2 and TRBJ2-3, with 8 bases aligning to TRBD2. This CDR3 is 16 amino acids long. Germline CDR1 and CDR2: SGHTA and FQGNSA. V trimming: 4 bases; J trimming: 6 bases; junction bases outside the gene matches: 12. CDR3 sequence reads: CASSWALSGGLDTQYF. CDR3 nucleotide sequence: TGTGCCAGCAGCTGGGCGTTGAGCGGGGGATTGGATACGCAGTATTTT.

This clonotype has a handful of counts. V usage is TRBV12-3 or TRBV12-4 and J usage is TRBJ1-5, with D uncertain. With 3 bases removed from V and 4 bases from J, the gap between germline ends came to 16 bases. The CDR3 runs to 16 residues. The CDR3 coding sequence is TGTGCCAGCAGTTTCGAGGGTTCGAACGAAAATCAGCCCCAGCATTTT. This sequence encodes CASSFEGSNENQPQHF.

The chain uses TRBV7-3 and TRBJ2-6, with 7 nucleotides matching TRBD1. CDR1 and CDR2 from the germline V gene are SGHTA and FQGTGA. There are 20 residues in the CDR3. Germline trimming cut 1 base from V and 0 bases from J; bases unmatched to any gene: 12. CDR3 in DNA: TGTGCCAGCAGCTTAATTCGGCTAACAGGGGTCAGCTCTGGGGCCAACGTCCTGACTTTC. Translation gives CASSLIRLTGVSSGANVLTF.

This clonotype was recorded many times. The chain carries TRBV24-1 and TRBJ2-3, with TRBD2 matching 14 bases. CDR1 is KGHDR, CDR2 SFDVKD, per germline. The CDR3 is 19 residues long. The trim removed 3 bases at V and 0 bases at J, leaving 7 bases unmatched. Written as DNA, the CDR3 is TGTGCCACCAGTGATCCCGGGACTAGCGGGGGCCGGAGCACAGATACGCAGTATTTT. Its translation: CATSDPGTSGGRSTDTQYF.

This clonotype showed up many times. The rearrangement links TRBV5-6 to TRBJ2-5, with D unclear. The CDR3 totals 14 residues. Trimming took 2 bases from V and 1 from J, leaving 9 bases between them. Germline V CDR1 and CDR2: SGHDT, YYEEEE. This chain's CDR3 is CASSFWYPQETQYF. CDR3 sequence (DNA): TGTGCCAGCAGCTTTTGGTACCCCCAAGAGACCCAGTACTTC.